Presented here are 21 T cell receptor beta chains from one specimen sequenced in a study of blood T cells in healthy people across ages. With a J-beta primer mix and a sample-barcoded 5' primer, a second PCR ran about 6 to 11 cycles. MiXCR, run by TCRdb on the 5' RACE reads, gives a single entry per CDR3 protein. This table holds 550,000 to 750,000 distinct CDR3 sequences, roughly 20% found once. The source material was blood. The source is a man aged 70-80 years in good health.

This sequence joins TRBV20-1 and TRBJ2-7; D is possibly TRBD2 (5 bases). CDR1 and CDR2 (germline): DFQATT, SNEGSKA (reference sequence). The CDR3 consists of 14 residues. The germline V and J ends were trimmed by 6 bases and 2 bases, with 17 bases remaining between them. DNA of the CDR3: TGCAGTGCATCTACTAGTCGAGAACCCTACGAGCAGTACTTC. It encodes CSASTSREPYEQYF.

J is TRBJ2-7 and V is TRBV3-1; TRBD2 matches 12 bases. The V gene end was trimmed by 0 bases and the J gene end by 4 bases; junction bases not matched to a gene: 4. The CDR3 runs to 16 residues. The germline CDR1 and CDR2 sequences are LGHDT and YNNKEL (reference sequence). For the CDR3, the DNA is TGTGCCAGCAGCCAAGATCCCCTAGCGGGGGGGTACGAGCAGTACTTC. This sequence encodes CASSQDPLAGGYEQYF.

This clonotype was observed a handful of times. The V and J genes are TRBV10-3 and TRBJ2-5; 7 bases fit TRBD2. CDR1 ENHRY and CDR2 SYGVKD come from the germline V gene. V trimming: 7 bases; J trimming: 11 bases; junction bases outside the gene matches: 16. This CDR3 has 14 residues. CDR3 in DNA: TGTGCCATCACCGAGGATGGGTCGGGGAGGGAGCAGTACTTC. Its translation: CAITEDGSGREQYF.

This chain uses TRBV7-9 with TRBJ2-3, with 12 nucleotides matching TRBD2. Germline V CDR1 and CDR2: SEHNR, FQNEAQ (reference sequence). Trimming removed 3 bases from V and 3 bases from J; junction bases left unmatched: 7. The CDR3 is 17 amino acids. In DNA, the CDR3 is TGTGCCAGCAGCTTTCCGACTAGCGGGAGAGAGACAGATACGCAGTATTTT. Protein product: CASSFPTSGRETDTQYF.

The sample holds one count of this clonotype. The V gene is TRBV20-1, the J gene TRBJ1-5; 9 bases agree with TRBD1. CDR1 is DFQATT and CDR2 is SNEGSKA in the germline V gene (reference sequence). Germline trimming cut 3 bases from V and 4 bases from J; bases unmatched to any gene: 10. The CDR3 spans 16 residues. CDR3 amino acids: CSARSDRGGWNQPQHF. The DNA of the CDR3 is TGCAGTGCTAGGTCGGACAGGGGTGGGTGGAATCAGCCCCAGCATTTT.

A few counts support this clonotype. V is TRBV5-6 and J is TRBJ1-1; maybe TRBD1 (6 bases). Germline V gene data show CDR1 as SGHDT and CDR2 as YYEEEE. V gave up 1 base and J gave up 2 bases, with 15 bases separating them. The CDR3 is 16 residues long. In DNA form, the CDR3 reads TGTGCCAGCAGCTTGTTCACAGGGAAAGGAAACACTGAAGCTTTCTTT. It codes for CASSLFTGKGNTEAFF.

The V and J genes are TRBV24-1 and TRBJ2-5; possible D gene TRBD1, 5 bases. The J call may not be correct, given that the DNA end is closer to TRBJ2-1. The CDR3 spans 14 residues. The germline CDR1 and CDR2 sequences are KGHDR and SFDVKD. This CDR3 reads CATSDFGQDNEQFF. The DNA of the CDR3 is TGTGCCACCAGTGATTTTGGACAAGACAATGAGCAGTTCTTC.

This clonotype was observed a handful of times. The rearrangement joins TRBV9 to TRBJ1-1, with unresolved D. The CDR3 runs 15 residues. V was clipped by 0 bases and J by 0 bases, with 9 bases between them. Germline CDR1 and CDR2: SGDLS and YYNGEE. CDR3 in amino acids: CASSVVGRVNTEAFF. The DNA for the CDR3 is TGTGCCAGCAGCGTAGTTGGGAGGGTGAACACTGAAGCTTTCTTT.

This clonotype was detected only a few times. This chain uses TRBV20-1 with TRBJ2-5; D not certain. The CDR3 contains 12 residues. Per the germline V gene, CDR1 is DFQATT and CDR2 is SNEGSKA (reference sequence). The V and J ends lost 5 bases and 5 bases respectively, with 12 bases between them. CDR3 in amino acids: CSAESQRETQYF. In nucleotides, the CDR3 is TGCAGTGCTGAGTCTCAGAGGGAGACCCAGTACTTC.

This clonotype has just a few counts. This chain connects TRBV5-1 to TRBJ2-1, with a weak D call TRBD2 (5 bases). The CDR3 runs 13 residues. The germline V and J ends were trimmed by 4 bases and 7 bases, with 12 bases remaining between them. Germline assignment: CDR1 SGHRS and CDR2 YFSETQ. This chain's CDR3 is CASSLPRENEQFF. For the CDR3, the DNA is TGCGCCAGCAGCCTACCTAGGGAGAATGAGCAGTTCTTC. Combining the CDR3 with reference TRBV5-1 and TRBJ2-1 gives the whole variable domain KAGVTQTPRYLIKTRGQQVTLSCSPISGHRSVSWYQQTPGQGLQFLFEYFSETQRNKGNFPGRFSGRQFSNSRSEMNVSTLELGDSALYLCASSLPRENEQFFGPGTRLTVL.

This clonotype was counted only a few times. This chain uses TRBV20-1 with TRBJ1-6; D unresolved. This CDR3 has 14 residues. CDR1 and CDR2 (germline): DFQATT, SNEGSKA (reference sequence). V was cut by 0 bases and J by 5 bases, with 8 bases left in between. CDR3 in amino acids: CSAREKANNSPLHF. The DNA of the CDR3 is TGCAGTGCTAGAGAGAAAGCTAATAATTCACCCCTCCACTTT.

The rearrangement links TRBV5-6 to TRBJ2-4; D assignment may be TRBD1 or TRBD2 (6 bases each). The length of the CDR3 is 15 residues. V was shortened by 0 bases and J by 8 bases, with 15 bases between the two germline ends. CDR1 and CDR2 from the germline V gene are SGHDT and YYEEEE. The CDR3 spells CASSLAGGAIYIQYF. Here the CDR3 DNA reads TGTGCCAGCAGCTTGGCCGGGGGCGCAATTTACATTCAGTACTTC.

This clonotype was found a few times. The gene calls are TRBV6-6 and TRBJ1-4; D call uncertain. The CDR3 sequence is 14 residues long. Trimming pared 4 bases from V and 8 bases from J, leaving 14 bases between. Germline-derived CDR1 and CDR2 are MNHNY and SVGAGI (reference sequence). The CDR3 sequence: CASSFLPLREKLFF. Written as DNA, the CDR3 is TGTGCCAGCAGTTTCCTTCCGTTACGGGAAAAACTGTTTTTT.

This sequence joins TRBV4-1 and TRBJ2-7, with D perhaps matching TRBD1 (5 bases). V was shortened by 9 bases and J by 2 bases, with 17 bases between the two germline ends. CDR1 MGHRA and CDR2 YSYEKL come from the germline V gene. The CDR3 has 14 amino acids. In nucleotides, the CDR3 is TGCGCCAGTCCTGACCCCAGGGAACCCTACGAGCAGTACTTC. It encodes CASPDPREPYEQYF.

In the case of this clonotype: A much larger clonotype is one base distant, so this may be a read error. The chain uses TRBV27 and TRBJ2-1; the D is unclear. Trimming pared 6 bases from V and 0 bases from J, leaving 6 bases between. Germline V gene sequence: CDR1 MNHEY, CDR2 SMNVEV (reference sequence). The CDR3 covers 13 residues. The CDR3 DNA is TGTGCCAGCAGGCCGGGCTCCTACAATGAGCAGTTCTTC. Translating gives CASRPGSYNEQFF.

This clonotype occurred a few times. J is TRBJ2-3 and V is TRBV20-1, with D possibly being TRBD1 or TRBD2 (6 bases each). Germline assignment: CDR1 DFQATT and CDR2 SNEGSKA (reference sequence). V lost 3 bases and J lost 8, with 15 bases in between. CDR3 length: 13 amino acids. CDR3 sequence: CSASSRGGGTQYF. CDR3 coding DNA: TGCAGTGCTAGTAGCAGGGGAGGCGGTACGCAGTATTTT.

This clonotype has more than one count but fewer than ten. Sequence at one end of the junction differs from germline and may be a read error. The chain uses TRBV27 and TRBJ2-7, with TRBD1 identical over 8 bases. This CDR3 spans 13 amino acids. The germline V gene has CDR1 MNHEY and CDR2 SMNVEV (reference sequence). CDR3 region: CASIGTGLYERYF. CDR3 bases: TGTGCCAGCATCGGGACAGGACTGTACGAGCGGTACTTC.

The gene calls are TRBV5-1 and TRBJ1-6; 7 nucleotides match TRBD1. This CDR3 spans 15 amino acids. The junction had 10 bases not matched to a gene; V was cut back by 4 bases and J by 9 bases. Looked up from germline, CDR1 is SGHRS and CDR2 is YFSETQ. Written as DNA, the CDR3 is TGCGCCAGCAGCCCGTCCGGGACAGAGGTTTCACCCCTCCACTTT. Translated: CASSPSGTEVSPLHF. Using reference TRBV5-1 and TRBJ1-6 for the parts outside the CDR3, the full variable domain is KAGVTQTPRYLIKTRGQQVTLSCSPISGHRSVSWYQQTPGQGLQFLFEYFSETQRNKGNFPGRFSGRQFSNSRSEMNVSTLELGDSALYLCASSPSGTEVSPLHFGNGTRLTVT.

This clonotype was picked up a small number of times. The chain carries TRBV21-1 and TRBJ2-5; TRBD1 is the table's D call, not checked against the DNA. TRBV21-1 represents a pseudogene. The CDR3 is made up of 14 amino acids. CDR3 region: CASSMTGGPETQYF. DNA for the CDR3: TGTGCCAGCAGTATGACAGGGGGCCCAGAGACCCAGTACTTC.

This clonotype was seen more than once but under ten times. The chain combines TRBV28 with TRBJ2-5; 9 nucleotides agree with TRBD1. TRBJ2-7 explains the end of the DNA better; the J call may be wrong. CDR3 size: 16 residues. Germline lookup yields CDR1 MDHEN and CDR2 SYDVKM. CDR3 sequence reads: CASSVNPGQGSYEQYF. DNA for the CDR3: TGTGCCAGCAGTGTGAACCCGGGACAGGGATCCTACGAGCAGTACTTC.

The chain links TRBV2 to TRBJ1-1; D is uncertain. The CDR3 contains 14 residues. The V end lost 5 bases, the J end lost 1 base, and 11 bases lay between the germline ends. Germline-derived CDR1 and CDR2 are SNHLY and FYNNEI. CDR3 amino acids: CASSWQQTNTEAFF. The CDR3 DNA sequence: TGTGCCAGCAGTTGGCAACAGACGAACACTGAAGCTTTCTTT.